The clone carrying this T cell receptor (beta chain) was picked up a small number of times. This specimen comes from a study of T cell repertoires in urothelial bladder cancer. Trimming removed 1 base at V and 1 base at J, with 8 bases between. CDR1 is SGHNT and CDR2 is YYREEE in the germline V gene (reference sequence). The CDR3 covers 14 residues. Assay: immunoSEQ multiplex PCR; the TCRdb copy retains only in-frame clones and omits some. The sample yields about 14,000 clones, around two thirds seen once. The TCR comes from a human donor with urothelial carcinoma. The sequenced sample was tumor-infiltrating cells from bladder cancer. V usage is TRBV5-4 and J usage is TRBJ1-1; D remains unclear. The CDR3 DNA reads TGTGCCAGCAGCTTGTGGCCCCAGAACACTGAAGCTTTCTTT. Amino acids: CASSLWPQNTEAFF.